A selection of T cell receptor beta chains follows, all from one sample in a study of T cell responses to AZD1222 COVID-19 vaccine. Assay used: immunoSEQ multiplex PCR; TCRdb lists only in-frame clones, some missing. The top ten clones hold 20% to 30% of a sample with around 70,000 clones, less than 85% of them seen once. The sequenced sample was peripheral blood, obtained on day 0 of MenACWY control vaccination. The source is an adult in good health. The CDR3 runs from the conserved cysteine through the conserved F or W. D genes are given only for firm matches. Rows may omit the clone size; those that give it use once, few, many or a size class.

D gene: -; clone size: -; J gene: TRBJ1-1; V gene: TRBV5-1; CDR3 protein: CASSLEPGNTEAFF; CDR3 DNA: TGCGCCAGCAGCTTGGAACCAGGAAACACTGAAGCTTTCTTT
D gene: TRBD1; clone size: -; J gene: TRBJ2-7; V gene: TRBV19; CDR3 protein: CASSIGTGIHEQYF; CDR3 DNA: TGTGCCAGTAGTATCGGGACAGGCATCCACGAGCAGTACTTC
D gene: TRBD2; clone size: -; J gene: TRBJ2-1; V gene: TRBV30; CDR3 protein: CAWSAPGTSGKEFF; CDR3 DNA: TGTGCCTGGAGCGCCCCCGGGACTAGCGGGAAGGAGTTCTTC
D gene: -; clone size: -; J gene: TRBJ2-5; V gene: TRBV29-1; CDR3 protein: CSVEAGAGGETQYF; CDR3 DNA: TGCAGCGTTGAAGCTGGGGCAGGGGGGGAGACCCAGTACTTC
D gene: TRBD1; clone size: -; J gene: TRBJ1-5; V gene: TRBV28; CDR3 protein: CASHRGGNQPQHF; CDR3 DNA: TGTGCCAGCCACAGGGGCGGCAATCAGCCCCAGCATTTT
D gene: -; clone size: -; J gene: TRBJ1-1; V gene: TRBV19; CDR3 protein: CASSTGPRTEAFF; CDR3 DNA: TGTGCCAGTAGTACGGGACCCCGCACCGAAGCTTTCTTT
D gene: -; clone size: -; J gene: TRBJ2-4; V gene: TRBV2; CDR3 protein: CASSATSFQYF; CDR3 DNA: TGTGCCAGCAGTGCCACTAGCTTCCAGTACTTC
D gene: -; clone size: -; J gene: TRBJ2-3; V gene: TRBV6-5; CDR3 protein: CASSRDSFTDTQYF; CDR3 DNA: TGTGCCAGCAGTCGGGATAGTTTCACAGATACGCAGTATTTT
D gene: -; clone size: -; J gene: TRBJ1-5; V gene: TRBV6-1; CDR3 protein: CASSVAGAFSNQPQHF; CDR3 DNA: TGTGCCAGCAGTGTGGCAGGGGCGTTTAGCAATCAGCCCCAGCATTTT
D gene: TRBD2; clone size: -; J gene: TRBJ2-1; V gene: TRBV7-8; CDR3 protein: CASSPTSGRTAYEQFF; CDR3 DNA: TGTGCCAGCAGCCCGACTAGCGGGAGAACGGCCTATGAGCAGTTCTTC
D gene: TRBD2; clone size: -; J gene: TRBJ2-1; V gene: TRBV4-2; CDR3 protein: CASSPQGAGGLGEQFF; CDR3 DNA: TGTGCCAGCAGCCCGCAGGGAGCGGGGGGACTGGGTGAGCAGTTCTTC
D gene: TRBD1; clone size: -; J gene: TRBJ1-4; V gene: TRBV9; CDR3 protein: CASSGGTGPNEKLFF; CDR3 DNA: TGTGCCAGCAGCGGTGGGACAGGTCCTAATGAAAAACTGTTTTTT
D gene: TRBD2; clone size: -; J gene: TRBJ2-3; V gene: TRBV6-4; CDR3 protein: CASSDEAGSSTDTQYF; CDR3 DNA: TGTGCCAGCAGTGATGAAGCGGGGTCTAGCACAGATACGCAGTATTTT
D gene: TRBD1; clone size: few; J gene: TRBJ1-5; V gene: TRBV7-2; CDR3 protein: CASSFGTKGAGPGNQPQHF; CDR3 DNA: TGTGCCAGCAGCTTCGGGACCAAGGGGGCAGGGCCGGGCAATCAGCCCCAGCATTTT
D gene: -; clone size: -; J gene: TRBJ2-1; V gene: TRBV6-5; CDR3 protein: CASSPGSSYNEQFF; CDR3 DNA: TGTGCCAGCAGCCCCGGGAGCTCCTACAATGAGCAGTTCTTC
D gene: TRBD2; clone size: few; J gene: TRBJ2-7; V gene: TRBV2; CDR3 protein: CASSEDIGLSGVFSYEQYF; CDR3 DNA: TGTGCCAGCAGTGAAGATATTGGGTTGAGCGGGGTGTTCTCCTACGAGCAGTACTTC
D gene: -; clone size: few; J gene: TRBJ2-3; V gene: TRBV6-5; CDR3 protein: CASRSSTDTQYF; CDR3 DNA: TGTGCCAGCAGGTCTAGCACAGATACGCAGTATTTT
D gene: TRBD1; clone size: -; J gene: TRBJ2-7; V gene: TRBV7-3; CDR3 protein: CASANTKVRDRGYEQYF; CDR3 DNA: TGTGCCAGCGCAAATACGAAGGTCCGGGACAGGGGATACGAGCAGTACTTC
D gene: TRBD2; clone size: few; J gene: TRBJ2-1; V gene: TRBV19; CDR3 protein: CASRETSGRIYNEQFF; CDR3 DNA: TGTGCCAGTAGAGAGACTAGCGGGAGAATCTACAATGAGCAGTTCTTC
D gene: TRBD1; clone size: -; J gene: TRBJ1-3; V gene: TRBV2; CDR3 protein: CASSLQGSASGNTIYF; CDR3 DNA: TGTGCCAGCAGCTTACAGGGGTCAGCCTCTGGAAACACCATATATTTT
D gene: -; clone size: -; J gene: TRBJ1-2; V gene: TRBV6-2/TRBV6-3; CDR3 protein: CASSYNIGSYGYTF; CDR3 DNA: TGTGCCAGCAGTTACAATATAGGGTCCTATGGCTACACCTTC
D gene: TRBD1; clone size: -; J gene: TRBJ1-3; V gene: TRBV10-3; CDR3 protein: CAISPGQASSGNTIYF; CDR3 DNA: TGTGCCATCAGCCCCGGACAGGCAAGCTCTGGAAACACCATATATTTT
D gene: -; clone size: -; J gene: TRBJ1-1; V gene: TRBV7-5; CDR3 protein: CARSLPSDRGRAEAFF; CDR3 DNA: TGTGCCAGAAGCCTCCCATCCGACAGGGGGAGAGCTGAAGCTTTCTTT
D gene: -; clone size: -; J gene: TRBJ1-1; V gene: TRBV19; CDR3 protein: CASSISPGTSNTEAFF; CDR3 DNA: TGTGCCAGTAGTATAAGCCCCGGGACTTCGAACACTGAAGCTTTCTTT
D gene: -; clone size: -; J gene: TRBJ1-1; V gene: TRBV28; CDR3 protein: CASSLSSLRPTEAFF; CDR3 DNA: TGTGCCAGCAGTTTATCGTCCCTCCGGCCCACTGAAGCTTTCTTT
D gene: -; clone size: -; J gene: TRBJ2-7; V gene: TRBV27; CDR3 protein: CASNSASGYEQYF; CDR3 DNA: TGTGCCAGCAACTCCGCCTCGGGGTACGAGCAGTACTTC
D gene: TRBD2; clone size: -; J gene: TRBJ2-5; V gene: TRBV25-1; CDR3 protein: CASSELASGDQETQYF; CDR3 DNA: TGTGCCAGCAGTGAATTGGCTAGCGGGGACCAAGAGACCCAGTACTTC
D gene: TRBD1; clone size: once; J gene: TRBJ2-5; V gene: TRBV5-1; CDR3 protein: CASSSQGAVGETQYF; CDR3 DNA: TGCGCCAGCAGCTCTCAGGGGGCGGTAGGGGAGACCCAGTACTTC
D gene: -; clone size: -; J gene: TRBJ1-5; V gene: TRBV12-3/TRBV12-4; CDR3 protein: CASTGGSNQPQHF; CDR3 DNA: TGTGCCAGCACGGGGGGTAGCAATCAGCCCCAGCATTTT